The TCR beta chain under discussion was sequenced for a study of control samples from healthy donors and cancer patients. The CDR3 runs to 15 residues. Germline loops: CDR1 SGHRS, CDR2 YFSETQ. Trimming removed 4 bases at V and 2 bases at J, with 14 bases between. The protocol was immunoSEQ multiplex PCR, while the TCRdb copy is restricted to in-frame clones and leaves out a portion. The table has 150,000 to 200,000 clones, about 94% seen once; the top ten hold 8.5%. This clonotype was obtained from a woman aged 40 to 49 in good health. The sample taken for sequencing was blood. This chain links TRBV5-1 with TRBJ2-3, with D perhaps TRBD1 or TRBD2 (6 bases each). CDR3 coding DNA: TGCGCCAGCAGCGGGGGGCGATCCGACACAGATACGCAGTATTTT. Encoded protein: CASSGGRSDTDTQYF.